What follows are 3 T cell receptor beta chains derived from one specimen sequenced in a study of blood T cell repertoires in COVID-19. Measured with immunoSEQ multiplex PCR; TCRdb has only the in-frame clones, and not every one. The table lists around 310,000 clones, over 75% of them singletons. The sequenced material came from PBMCs or T cells enriched from blood (not recorded which). These receptors were taken from a woman in her thirties or forties who had recovered from COVID-19.

V gene TRBV6-5 combines with J gene TRBJ2-7, with 7 bases matching TRBD1. The trim removed 6 bases at V and 1 base at J, leaving 9 bases unmatched. Germline V gene lookup returns CDR1 MNHEY and CDR2 SVGAGI. The CDR3 has 15 residues. This CDR3 reads CASRTPGDSSYEQYF. The CDR3 DNA sequence: TGTGCCAGCAGGACTCCCGGGGACAGTTCCTACGAGCAGTACTTC.

This chain joins TRBV29-1 and TRBJ2-5; the D is unclear. The CDR3 consists of 12 residues. Germline assignment: CDR1 SQVTM and CDR2 ANQGSEA. Trimming removed 7 bases from V and 1 base from J, with 10 bases in between. CDR3 nucleotides: TGCAGCGCGGAGCGTCTCCAAGAGACCCAGTACTTC. Protein sequence: CSAERLQETQYF.

This sequence joins TRBV5-1 and TRBJ2-2; 9 bases are a match to TRBD1. This CDR3 comprises 18 residues. J lost 1 base, V lost 4 bases, and 11 bases had no gene match. The V gene's germline CDR1 is SGHRS and CDR2 YFSETQ. The CDR3 is CASSPRPAGQGNTGELFF. The CDR3 nucleotides read TGCGCCAGCAGCCCGCGTCCGGCGGGACAGGGGAACACCGGGGAGCTGTTTTTT.